Ten or more counts support the clone carrying this TCR beta chain. It was with unique molecular identifiers that the TCRbeta library was prepared. TCRdb called the PCR reads again in MiXCR, with one record for every CDR3 protein. The repertoire holds about 340,000 distinct CDR3 sequences, with about a sixth as singletons. The data belong to a study of T-cell reconstitution after alpha-beta-depleted transplantation in children. Looked up from germline, CDR1 is SQVTM and CDR2 is ANQGSEA. V was trimmed by 1 base and J by 7 bases, leaving 8 bases between them. The CDR3 spans 12 residues. Material: PBMCs, mostly from graft donor cells, obtained 360 days after TCRalphabeta/CD19-depleted stem cell transplant. The rearrangement links TRBV29-1 to TRBJ2-1, with D possibly matching TRBD1 (5 bases). The TCR comes from a male patient between 2 and 15 years old who had a stem cell transplant for acute lymphoblastic leukemia, so the T cells may come from the graft donor. The CDR3 DNA reads as TGCAGCGTTGAAGCCAGGGTAAATGAGCAGTTCTTC. Its protein product is CSVEARVNEQFF.